The 27 T cell receptor beta chains below all came from one sample that was sequenced in a study of blood T cell repertoires in COVID-19. Here immunoSEQ multiplex PCR was the method, and the copy in TCRdb shows in-frame clones only, minus some. This sample carries roughly 37,000 clones, around four fifths of them seen once, and the ten largest clones take approximately 15%. Input material: peripheral blood. These receptors all come from a human donor in a cohort sampled during active COVID-19.

This chain joins TRBV25-1 and TRBJ2-7, with D perhaps matching TRBD1 (7 bases). The V gene lost 6 bases and the J gene lost 4 bases, with 10 bases spanning the gap. The CDR3 contains 12 residues. From germline, CDR1 is MGHDK and CDR2 SYGVNS. CDR3 residues: CASSPGGYEQYF. In nucleotides, the CDR3 is TGTGCCAGCAGCCCAGGGGGGTACGAGCAGTACTTC.

V gene TRBV28 combines with J gene TRBJ1-4; D gene unclear. CDR1 is MDHEN, CDR2 SYDVKM, per germline. CDR3 length equals 12 residues. V was clipped by 4 bases and J by 6 bases, with 6 bases between them. CDR3 sequence: CASSSFYEKLFF. DNA of the CDR3: TGTGCCAGCAGTTCGTTCTATGAAAAACTGTTTTTT.

The rearrangement uses TRBV18 and TRBJ1-3; 7 nucleotides match TRBD1. The CDR3 runs to 17 residues. The V gene's germline CDR1 is KGHSH and CDR2 LQKENI. Trimming removed 1 base from V and 1 base from J; junction bases left unmatched: 7. The CDR3 DNA sequence: TGTGCCAGCTCACCACGTCAAAGGGGGCAGTCTGGAAACACCATATATTTT. It yields the protein CASSPRQRGQSGNTIYF.

The V and J genes are TRBV6-2 or TRBV6-3 and TRBJ1-1, with 7 bases matching TRBD1. In germline, CDR1 is MNHEY, CDR2 SVGEGT. Trimming took 4 bases from V and 10 from J; bases not matched to a gene: 12. CDR3 size: 14 residues. CDR3 sequence (DNA): TGTGCCAGCAGTTGGACCCGACAGGGCGGCGGAGCTTTCTTT. As protein: CASSWTRQGGGAFF.

CDR3 sequence: CSTTSSSSYEQYF. The CDR3 coding sequence is TGTTCTACAACTTCTTCTAGCTCCTACGAGCAGTACTTC. V usage is TRBV18 and J usage is TRBJ2-7, with D unresolved. The CDR3 is made up of 13 amino acids. Germline V gene lookup returns CDR1 KGHSH and CDR2 LQKENI. Variable domain in full (rest from reference TRBV18 and TRBJ2-7): NAGVMQNPRHLVRRRGQEARLRCSPMKGHSHVYWYRQLPEEGLKFMVYLQKENIIDESGMPKERFSAEFPKEGPSILRIQQVVRGDSAAYFCSTTSSSSYEQYFGPGTRLTVT.

The rearrangement uses TRBV9 and TRBJ2-6, with 9 bases identical to TRBD1. Per germline, CDR1 SGDLS and CDR2 YYNGEE. CDR3 length equals 17 residues. Unmatched junction bases numbered 8, after V lost 5 bases and J lost 2 bases. The CDR3 protein is CASRPDRGLPGANVLTF. The CDR3 nucleotides are TGTGCCAGCAGGCCCGACAGGGGGTTGCCTGGGGCCAACGTCCTGACTTTC.

The rearrangement links TRBV12-5 to TRBJ1-3, with 7 nucleotides matching TRBD1. V was clipped by 6 bases and J by 4 bases; unmatched bases: 6. Germline values: CDR1 LGHNT, CDR2 FRNRAP. There are 14 residues in the CDR3. The chain's CDR3 is CASGPSGGGNTIYF. The DNA of the CDR3 is TGTGCTAGTGGCCCTTCAGGGGGGGGAAACACCATATATTTT.

The chain has TRBV6-6 and TRBJ1-2; no firm D call. This CDR3 contains 11 residues. Germline-derived CDR1 and CDR2 are MNHNY and SVGAGI (reference sequence). Trimming cost V 6 bases and J 5 bases, with 7 bases left between them. The CDR3 coding sequence is TGTGCCAGCAGCCTGGAGTATGGCTACACCTTC. Translating gives CASSLEYGYTF.

Only a few counts were recorded for this clone. The chain carries TRBV2 and TRBJ2-2, with 9 bases that match TRBD2. The germline gives CDR1 SNHLY, CDR2 FYNNEI. The CDR3 sequence is 14 residues long. The V segment lost 7 bases and the J segment 4 bases; nucleotides outside the gene matches: 4. DNA of the CDR3: TGTGCCAGCACTGCTAGCGGGGCCACCGGGGAGCTGTTTTTT. As protein: CASTASGATGELFF.

The V and J genes are TRBV27 and TRBJ2-5, with 9 bases fitting TRBD2. J gave up 2 bases and V 1 base, and 2 bases lay outside the gene matches. The CDR3 is made up of 15 amino acids. Germline loops: CDR1 MNHEY, CDR2 SMNVEV (reference sequence). CDR3 sequence: CASSLWAGGQETQYF. Here the CDR3 DNA reads TGTGCCAGCAGTTTATGGGCGGGAGGGCAAGAGACCCAGTACTTC.

This chain links TRBV24-1 with TRBJ2-7, with TRBD1 matching 9 bases. The trim removed 4 bases at V and 7 bases at J, leaving 10 bases unmatched. The CDR3 has 15 amino acids. CDR1 and CDR2 (germline): KGHDR, SFDVKD. The CDR3 DNA reads as TGTGCCACCAGTGAGTCGGACAGGGGACGGGGTGAGCAGTACTTC. This translates into CATSESDRGRGEQYF.

The chain carries TRBV11-3 and TRBJ2-1; 7 bases fit TRBD2. The trim removed 5 bases at V and 5 bases at J, leaving 18 bases unmatched. This CDR3 contains 18 residues. Germline CDR1 is SGHNT and CDR2 is YENEEA. CDR3: CASSSRPSGPRSDNEQFF. In DNA, the CDR3 is TGTGCCAGCAGCAGTAGGCCTAGCGGACCCCGTTCTGACAATGAGCAGTTCTTC.

This clone was detected a few times. The chain links TRBV15 to TRBJ1-5; D is perhaps TRBD1 (5 bases). Germline V gene sequence: CDR1 LNHNV, CDR2 YYDKDF (reference sequence). This CDR3 is built from 18 residues. Between the trimmed V and J ends, which lost 1 base and 0 bases, there was a span of 16 bases. In DNA, the CDR3 is TGTGCCACCAGCAGAGGGGGGGGTTTGAGGTATAGCAATCAGCCCCAGCATTTT. This gives the protein CATSRGGGLRYSNQPQHF. Full variable domain (remainder filled in from reference TRBV15 and TRBJ1-5): DAMVIQNPRYQVTQFGKPVTLSCSQTLNHNVMYWYQQKSSQAPKLLFHYYDKDFNNEADTPDNFQSRRPNTSFCFLDIRSPGLGDTAMYLCATSRGGGLRYSNQPQHFGDGTRLSIL.

V is TRBV9 and J is TRBJ2-2, with D possibly TRBD2 on 6 matching bases. CDR1 is SGDLS, CDR2 YYNGEE, per germline. V lost 5 bases, J lost 4 bases, and 12 bases lay in between. The CDR3 totals 14 residues. CDR3 bases: TGTGCCAGCAGACAGAATAGCGGCACCGGGGAGCTGTTTTTT. Residues: CASRQNSGTGELFF. The full variable domain, with the rest looked up from reference TRBV9 and TRBJ2-2, is DSGVTQTPKHLITATGQRVTLRCSPRSGDLSVYWYQQSLDQGLQFLIQYYNGEERAKGNILERFSAQQFPDLHSELNLSSLELGDSALYFCASRQNSGTGELFFGEGSRLTVL.

The gene calls are TRBV28 and TRBJ2-1, with TRBD2 as a possible D gene (7 bases). CDR3 length: 12 amino acids. Germline V gene data show CDR1 as MDHEN and CDR2 as SYDVKM. V dropped 9 bases and J dropped 5 bases, with 11 bases sitting between them. CDR3 DNA: TGTGCCAGTGGGGGGGCCCACAATGAGCAGTTCTTC. Translation: CASGGAHNEQFF.

The rearrangement uses TRBV19 and TRBJ2-3, with unresolved D. The germline V and J ends were trimmed by 5 bases and 1 base, with 13 bases remaining between them. CDR3 length equals 15 residues. Germline V gene lookup returns CDR1 LNHDA and CDR2 SQIVND (reference sequence). CDR3 bases: TGTGCCAGTAGTGCGGCGACCCATGGCACAGATACGCAGTATTTT. Translation gives CASSAATHGTDTQYF.

This sequence joins TRBV5-4 and TRBJ2-5; D not resolved. This CDR3 has 14 amino acids. CDR1 is SGHNT and CDR2 is YYREEE in the germline V gene (reference sequence). The V end lost 4 bases, the J end lost 5 bases, and 15 bases lay between the germline ends. Written as DNA, the CDR3 is TGTGCCAGCAGCCTGTACCAGGTCAGGGAGACCCAGTACTTC. Amino acids: CASSLYQVRETQYF. The complete variable domain, with remaining parts taken from reference TRBV5-4 and TRBJ2-5, reads ETGVTQSPTHLIKTRGQQVTLRCSSQSGHNTVSWYQQALGQGPQFIFQYYREEENGRGNFPPRFSGLQFPNYSSELNVNALELDDSALYLCASSLYQVRETQYFGPGTRLLVL.

CDR3 loop: CSASSAGTDTQYF. CDR3 bases: TGCAGTGCTAGTTCCGCGGGCACAGATACGCAGTATTTT. This chain uses TRBV20-1 with TRBJ2-3, with D hard to call. Germline V gene data show CDR1 as DFQATT and CDR2 as SNEGSKA (reference sequence). CDR3 length: 13 residues. The germline V and J ends were trimmed by 3 bases and 1 base, with 8 bases remaining between them.

The CDR3 DNA reads as TGTGCCAGCAGTCACCGGGACAGGGACGAGCAGTACTTC. Translating gives CASSHRDRDEQYF. The chain combines TRBV6-5 with TRBJ2-7; TRBD1 matches 9 bases. The germline CDR1 and CDR2 sequences are MNHEY and SVGAGI. Germline trimming cut 5 bases from V and 5 bases from J; bases unmatched to any gene: 4. The CDR3 runs 13 residues.

The chain joins TRBV5-1 to TRBJ1-6, with a weak D call TRBD1 (5 bases). Trimming took off 0 bases at V and 0 bases at J, with 10 bases between the two ends. The length of the CDR3 is 17 residues. Germline CDR1 and CDR2: SGHRS and YFSETQ. The DNA of the CDR3 is TGCGCCAGCAGCTTGGGGACATTTAGCTCCTATAATTCACCCCTCCACTTT. Translating gives CASSLGTFSSYNSPLHF.

The genes are TRBV29-1 and TRBJ2-5; perhaps TRBD1 as D (6 bases). The CDR3 length is 12 residues. Germline CDR1 is SQVTM and CDR2 is ANQGSEA. V was shortened by 6 bases and J by 2 bases, with 10 bases between the two germline ends. CDR3 sequence reads: CSVQQGQETQYF. CDR3 in DNA: TGCAGCGTCCAACAGGGACAAGAGACCCAGTACTTC.

This clone was seen just once. This chain connects TRBV28 to TRBJ2-3; 9 bases map to TRBD2. There are 18 residues in the CDR3. Germline V lookup: CDR1 MDHEN, CDR2 SYDVKM. Trimming at V came to 1 base and at J to 5 bases, leaving 13 bases not matched to a gene. The DNA of the CDR3 is TGTGCCAGCAGTTTATTCCCGCCGGGCGGGGGGGCAAAAGATACGCAGTATTTT. Translating it yields CASSLFPPGGGAKDTQYF.

The chain uses TRBV29-1 and TRBJ1-6; 9 bases match TRBD1. V shed 4 bases and J 6 bases; nucleotides not matched to a gene: 10. Germline V gene lookup returns CDR1 SQVTM and CDR2 ANQGSEA. CDR3 length equals 16 residues. The CDR3: CSVGGQGNGGNSPLHF. DNA for the CDR3: TGCAGCGTTGGGGGACAGGGCAACGGAGGTAATTCACCCCTCCACTTT.

V usage is TRBV28 and J usage is TRBJ1-4; possible D gene TRBD1, 6 bases. The V end was cut by 5 bases, the J end by 2 bases, with 12 bases between. CDR1 and CDR2 from the germline V gene are MDHEN and SYDVKM. The CDR3 extends over 15 amino acids. The CDR3 loop is CASSLDRPTNEKLFF. The CDR3 DNA sequence: TGTGCCAGCAGTCTAGACAGGCCTACTAATGAAAAACTGTTTTTT.

The chain combines TRBV11-2 with TRBJ1-6; D possibly corresponds to TRBD1 (6 bases). Germline CDR1 reads SGHAT; CDR2 reads FQNNGV. CDR3 length: 15 amino acids. V dropped 5 bases and J dropped 3 bases, with 11 bases sitting between them. The CDR3 here is CASSPGTLYNSPLHF. The CDR3 nucleotides are TGTGCCAGCAGCCCCGGGACACTCTATAATTCACCCCTCCACTTT.

This clone was counted a single time. This chain links TRBV2 with TRBJ1-5; possibly TRBD1 for D (5 bases). CDR3 length equals 14 residues. V was shortened by 5 bases and J by 0 bases, with 8 bases between the two germline ends. Germline CDR1 is SNHLY and CDR2 is FYNNEI. The DNA for the CDR3 is TGTGCCAGCAGTCGTCAGGGTAGCAATCAGCCCCAGCATTTT. Translated: CASSRQGSNQPQHF.

The chain carries TRBV14 and TRBJ2-1; possible D gene TRBD1, 5 bases. CDR1 and CDR2 from the germline V gene are SGHDN and FVKESK. V shed 3 bases and J shed 6 bases, with 9 bases lying between them. This CDR3 region has 13 residues. CDR3 in amino acids: CASSQLGLNEQFF. The CDR3 region has the DNA TGTGCCAGCAGCCAGCTGGGGCTCAATGAGCAGTTCTTC.